What follows are 11 T cell receptor beta chains derived from one specimen sequenced in a study of blood T cell repertoires in COVID-19 (dated by TCRdb to 2018 to 2021). The method behind the library was the immunoSEQ multiplex PCR assay. This immuneACCESS table, as held by TCRdb, lists in-frame sequences with V and J called but not all clones. Of the missing ones, under half trace to an unresolved V gene in checked studies; the others have no known cause. The sample table records 250,000 to 350,000 clones; 80% to 85% of these occur just once. The ten largest make up approximately 14% of the sample. Source material: peripheral blood. The receptors shown here come from a person aged 65 to 85 with COVID-19, enrolled during active disease.

This clone was seen a few times. The chain has TRBV27 and TRBJ2-7; maybe TRBD1 (6 bases). Trimming removed 5 bases at V and 5 bases at J, with 22 bases between. Germline-derived CDR1 and CDR2 are MNHEY and SMNVEV (reference sequence). This CDR3 is built from 16 residues. The CDR3 coding sequence is TGTGCCAGCAGTAAAACACAGGGATTGTTTTTCGACGAGCAGTACTTC. Protein: CASSKTQGLFFDEQYF.

V is TRBV11-2 and J is TRBJ2-1, with TRBD2 matching 14 bases. Per the germline V gene, CDR1 is SGHAT and CDR2 is FQNNGV. The CDR3 loop spans 19 amino acids. Trimming at V came to 5 bases and at J to 9 bases, leaving 18 bases not matched to a gene. The CDR3 coding sequence is TGTGCCAGCAGCACTCAGACTAGCGGGAGGGGGGACGTCCTGCGTGAGCAGTTCTTC. Translation gives CASSTQTSGRGDVLREQFF.

The V call is TRBV6-5, the J call TRBJ1-2, with 9 bases fitting TRBD1. The trim removed 6 bases at V and 3 bases at J, leaving 8 bases unmatched. This CDR3 is built from 15 residues. CDR1 MNHEY and CDR2 SVGAGI come from the germline V gene. The CDR3 region is CASRQGAQLDYGYTF. CDR3 in DNA: TGTGCCAGCAGACAGGGGGCGCAATTGGACTATGGCTACACCTTC.

The table lists this clone with a few counts. This sequence joins TRBV4-2 and TRBJ2-7, with 10 bases fitting TRBD2. This CDR3 has 18 amino acids. Germline trimming cut 0 bases from V and 4 bases from J; bases unmatched to any gene: 12. The germline CDR1 and CDR2 sequences are LGHNA and YNFKEQ. The CDR3 protein is CASSQDSGSGRPHYEQYF. The CDR3 DNA sequence: TGTGCCAGCAGCCAAGATTCGGGTAGCGGGAGGCCCCATTACGAGCAGTACTTC.

The table lists this clone with a count of one. The chain is built from TRBV4-3 and TRBJ2-2; TRBD2 agrees at 8 bases. The CDR3 contains 14 residues. Germline V CDR1 and CDR2: LGHNA, YSLEER. Unmatched junction bases numbered 2, after V lost 3 bases and J lost 5 bases. The CDR3 bases are TGCGCCAGCAGCCACGCTAGCGGGACCGGGGAGCTGTTTTTT. Amino acids: CASSHASGTGELFF.

This clone was detected once. J is TRBJ2-7 and V is TRBV18; maybe TRBD1 (5 bases). V was cut by 9 bases and J by 9 bases, with 24 bases left in between. Germline lookup yields CDR1 KGHSH and CDR2 LQKENI. The CDR3 is made up of 14 amino acids. CDR3 sequence (DNA): TGTGCCAGTCAAAAAGGCTTAGACAGCTTAATGCAGTACTTC. Translating gives CASQKGLDSLMQYF.

The chain employs TRBV4-3 and TRBJ1-1; D not certain. V lost 0 bases to trimming and J lost 1 base, with 9 bases between them. Germline V CDR1 and CDR2: LGHNA, YSLEER. The CDR3 length is 15 residues. CDR3 bases: TGCGCCAGCAGCCAAGATGTGGGGAGGAACACTGAAGCTTTCTTT. This encodes CASSQDVGRNTEAFF.

The chain combines TRBV28 with TRBJ2-3, with 8 nucleotides matching TRBD2. V shed 6 bases, J shed 1 base, and the junction held 9 bases outside the gene matches. This CDR3 has 16 residues. Germline CDR1 is MDHEN and CDR2 is SYDVKM. This chain's CDR3 is CASRPSGGRRTDTQYF. CDR3 nucleotide sequence: TGTGCCAGCAGACCCTCGGGGGGGAGACGCACAGATACGCAGTATTTT.

V gene TRBV19 combines with J gene TRBJ1-5; 9 bases match TRBD1. The CDR3 runs 16 residues. Germline CDR1 reads LNHDA; CDR2 reads SQIVND (reference sequence). J lost 4 bases, V lost 3 bases, and 7 bases had no gene match. CDR3 protein: CASSMPTGTGNQPQHF. The CDR3 nucleotides are TGTGCCAGTAGTATGCCAACCGGGACAGGGAATCAGCCCCAGCATTTT.

This chain joins TRBV11-3 and TRBJ2-7, with D perhaps TRBD1 (5 bases). Germline CDR1 and CDR2: SGHNT and YENEEA. V lost 6 bases and J lost 3, with 12 bases in between. The CDR3 is made up of 13 amino acids. CDR3 protein: CASRVGPYYEQYF. In nucleotides, the CDR3 is TGTGCCAGCAGAGTGGGGCCGTACTACGAGCAGTACTTC. Looking up the rest from reference TRBV11-3 and TRBJ2-7 gives the full variable domain: EAGVVQSPRYKIIEKKQPVAFWCNPISGHNTLYWYLQNLGQGPELLIRYENEEAVDDSQLPKDRFSAERLKGVDSTLKIQPAELGDSAVYLCASRVGPYYEQYFGPGTRLTVT.

The CDR3 loop is CASSLRAGSPLHF. In nucleotides, the CDR3 is TGTGCCAGCAGCTTAAGGGCGGGTTCACCCCTCCACTTT. The genes are TRBV7-2 and TRBJ1-6, with D unclear. The CDR3 is made up of 13 amino acids. Trimming shortened V by 2 bases and J by 9 bases, and 8 bases separated the two germline ends. Germline CDR1 is SGHTA and CDR2 is FQGNSA. The full variable domain, rest sourced from reference TRBV7-2 and TRBJ1-6, is GAGVSQSPSNKVTEKGKDVELRCDPISGHTALYWYRQSLGQGLEFLIYFQGNSAPDKSGLPSDRFSAERTGGSVSTLTIQRTQQEDSAVYLCASSLRAGSPLHFGNGTRLTVT.